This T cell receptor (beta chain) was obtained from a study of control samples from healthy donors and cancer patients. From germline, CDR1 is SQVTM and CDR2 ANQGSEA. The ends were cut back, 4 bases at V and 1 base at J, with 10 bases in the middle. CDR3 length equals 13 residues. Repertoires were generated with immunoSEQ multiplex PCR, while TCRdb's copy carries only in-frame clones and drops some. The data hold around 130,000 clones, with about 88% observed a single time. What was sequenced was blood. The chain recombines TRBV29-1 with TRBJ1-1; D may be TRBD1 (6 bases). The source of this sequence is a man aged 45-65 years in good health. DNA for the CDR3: TGCAGCGTTGGACAGGCTGGGAACACTGAAGCTTTCTTT. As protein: CSVGQAGNTEAFF.